Presented here are 9 T cell receptor beta chains from one specimen sequenced in a study of glioma-infiltrating T cells. The iRepertoire nested amplicon-rescue multiplex PCR amplified TCR alpha and beta CDR3s from RNA. TCRdb processed the multiplex PCR reads anew with MiXCR; each CDR3 protein has one entry. The sample lists approximately 190,000 distinct CDR3 sequences; around 30% were seen once. Sequenced: glioma tissue, nonneoplastic brain tissue, or PBMCs (not recorded which). The receptors stem from a human donor with low-grade glioma or glioblastoma, undergoing nonglioma brain surgery, or in good health (not recorded which).

This rearrangement joins TRBV12-3 or TRBV12-4 to TRBJ2-7; perhaps TRBD2 as D (5 bases). Between the trimmed V and J ends, which lost 0 bases and 4 bases, there was a span of 13 bases. The CDR3 contains 15 residues. The CDR3 DNA reads TGTGCCAGCAGTTTAGCGCCGGCTAGCTCTTACGAGCAGTACTTC. This gives the protein CASSLAPASSYEQYF.

About this clonotype itself: A much larger clonotype is one base distant, so this may be a read error. The gene calls are TRBV7-2 and TRBJ2-5; D unresolved. CDR1 SGHTA and CDR2 FQGNSA come from the germline V gene. The CDR3 spans 13 residues. CDR3 loop: CASSFPETENQYF. CDR3 nucleotides: TGTGCCAGCAGCTTCCCGGAAACGGAGAACCAGTACTTC. The full variable domain, its missing parts supplied by reference TRBV7-2 and TRBJ2-5, is GAGVSQSPSNKVTEKGKDVELRCDPISGHTALYWYRQSLGQGLEFLIYFQGNSAPDKSGLPSDRFSAERTGGSVSTLTIQRTQQEDSAVYLCASSFPETENQYFGPGTRLLVL.

In its sample, this clonotype was seen many times. CDR3 sequence reads: CASSFGTSGRARRNEQFF. The CDR3 DNA follows: TGTGCCAGCAGTTTCGGGACTAGCGGGAGGGCCAGGAGAAATGAGCAGTTCTTC. This chain links TRBV6-2 or TRBV6-3 with TRBJ2-1; 16 bases line up with TRBD2. Germline-derived CDR1 and CDR2 are MNHEY and SVGEGT. The junction had 10 bases not matched to a gene; V was cut back by 4 bases and J by 7 bases. The CDR3 covers 18 residues.

The sample holds many counts of this clonotype. In DNA form, the CDR3 reads TGTGCCATCAGCGGGACAGGAGGTGATACGCAGTATTTT. Protein product: CAISGTGGDTQYF. The chain recombines TRBV10-3 with TRBJ2-3, with 8 bases identical to TRBD1. Per the germline V gene, CDR1 is ENHRY and CDR2 is SYGVKD. This CDR3 spans 13 amino acids. The V gene end was trimmed by 6 bases and the J gene end by 6 bases; junction bases not matched to a gene: 5.

V is TRBV6-5 and J is TRBJ2-4; TRBD2 is a possible D gene (5 bases). Trimming took 8 bases from V and 7 from J, leaving 18 bases between them. Germline assignment: CDR1 MNHEY and CDR2 SVGAGI. The CDR3 is 14 amino acids. CDR3 loop: CASGYSGERNIQYF. The CDR3 DNA reads as TGTGCCAGCGGGTACAGTGGGGAGCGGAACATTCAGTACTTC.

The table lists this clonotype with many counts. This chain links TRBV7-2 with TRBJ1-5, with D perhaps TRBD1 (6 bases). CDR1 SGHTA and CDR2 FQGNSA come from the germline V gene. V lost 4 bases and J lost 7, with 11 bases in between. The CDR3 loop spans 13 amino acids. The CDR3 region is CASSSRGRQPQHF. CDR3 sequence (DNA): TGTGCCAGCAGCTCCAGGGGAAGGCAGCCCCAGCATTTT.

The sample holds many counts of this clonotype. The chain combines TRBV20-1 with TRBJ2-5; D remains ambiguous. Trimming cost V 0 bases and J 0 bases, with 11 bases left between them. The CDR3 length is 15 residues. CDR1 is DFQATT and CDR2 is SNEGSKA in the germline V gene (reference sequence). CDR3 coding DNA: TGCAGTGCTAGAGATTTTGGCGGAGACCAAGAGACCCAGTACTTC. It specifies CSARDFGGDQETQYF.

Comments on this clonotype: Possible read error: a much larger clone is one base away. Given the absence of the conserved phenylalanine or tryptophan at the CDR3 end, a read error is likely. The chain uses TRBV7-9 and TRBJ2-7, with D unresolved. There are 14 residues in the CDR3. Germline assignment: CDR1 SEHNR and CDR2 FQNEAQ (reference sequence). V shed 2 bases and J shed 2 bases, with 10 bases lying between them. The CDR3 DNA reads TGTGCCAGCAGCTTACCGGGTTCCCCCTACGAGCAGTACTCC. Translating gives CASSLPGSPYEQYS.

CDR3 amino acids: CASSVTRGSYNEQFF. CDR3 DNA sequence: TGTGCCAGTAGTGTGACTAGAGGGAGCTACAATGAGCAGTTCTTC. The V and J genes are TRBV19 and TRBJ2-1; D is perhaps TRBD2 (6 bases). The germline V and J ends were trimmed by 5 bases and 3 bases, with 14 bases remaining between them. Per germline, CDR1 LNHDA and CDR2 SQIVND (reference sequence). The CDR3 spans 15 residues.